This T cell receptor (beta chain) derives from a study of shared clonotypes between healthy human individuals. Study-level points and caveats: The study found roughly 5% of naive CD4 clonotypes shared across several donors.

Genomic DNA of each subset was evenly split across several immunoSEQ plates. Repertoires were generated with immunoSEQ multiplex PCR, while TCRdb's copy carries only in-frame clones and drops some. This sample has millions of clones, with approximately 94% found just once. There are 16 residues in the CDR3. Losses at the gene ends were 0 bases for V and 4 bases for J; bases not matched to a gene: 6. As for this clone: Its antigen is not identified.

The sequencing input was naive CD4+ T cells sorted from blood. Subset meaning: CD45RA+ positively selected. This clonotype was obtained from a man aged 18 to 35 in good health. The gene calls are TRBV5-3 and TRBJ2-1, with 8 positions matching TRBD2. TRBV5-3 is an ORF; its function is uncertain. The CDR3 reads CARSLEASGLYNEQFF. For the CDR3, the DNA is TGTGCCAGAAGCTTGGAGGCTAGCGGGCTGTACAATGAGCAGTTCTTC.